The 16 T cell receptor beta chains listed next were all sequenced from one sample in a study of blood T cell repertoires in COVID-19. TCRdb's table, derived via immunoSEQ multiplex PCR, lists solely in-frame clones and lacks some. The table shows under 300,000 clones, with 80% to 95% occurring only once. The specimen sequenced was peripheral blood. These receptor sequences come from a man younger than 45 with COVID-19, enrolled during active disease.

The CDR3 loop is CASSLAPRGGFETQYF. CDR3 in DNA: TGTGCCAGCAGCTTAGCCCCGCGGGGCGGCTTTGAGACCCAGTACTTC. The chain has TRBV11-2 and TRBJ2-5; D might be TRBD2 (6 bases). The germline V and J ends were trimmed by 1 base and 5 bases, with 17 bases remaining between them. Per germline, CDR1 SGHAT and CDR2 FQNNGV. This CDR3 comprises 16 residues.

As DNA, the CDR3 is TGCGCCAGCAGCCTGGGACACAGCTATGGCTACACCTTC. Translated: CASSLGHSYGYTF. This chain links TRBV5-1 with TRBJ1-2; perhaps TRBD1 as D (6 bases). This CDR3 has 13 amino acids. Germline-derived CDR1 and CDR2 are SGHRS and YFSETQ. Deletions cut 4 bases from V and 4 bases from J, with 11 bases between.

The J gene is TRBJ1-2, the V gene TRBV10-2, with TRBD1 as a possible D gene (6 bases). Trimming took off 4 bases at V and 4 bases at J, with 13 bases between the two ends. The CDR3 has 14 residues. In germline, CDR1 is WSHSY, CDR2 SAAADI. Here the CDR3 DNA reads TGCGCCAGCAGTGGAGGGGGTTTGGGCTATGGCTACACCTTC. It translates to CASSGGGLGYGYTF.

This chain links TRBV10-3 with TRBJ1-1; D may be TRBD1 (5 bases). CDR1 and CDR2 from the germline V gene are ENHRY and SYGVKD. CDR3 length: 15 residues. The V end lost 0 bases, the J end lost 3 bases, and 11 bases lay between the germline ends. CDR3 sequence: CAISESGGSDTEAFF. For the CDR3, the DNA is TGTGCCATCAGTGAGTCGGGGGGGTCGGACACTGAAGCTTTCTTT.

The chain is built from TRBV5-4 and TRBJ1-1; D gene unclear. V shed 1 base and J shed 0 bases, with 10 bases lying between them. The CDR3 spans 15 residues. Germline V gene data show CDR1 as SGHNT and CDR2 as YYREEE (reference sequence). The CDR3 loop is CASSLYVPVNTEAFF. CDR3 nucleotide sequence: TGTGCCAGCAGCTTGTACGTCCCAGTGAACACTGAAGCTTTCTTT. The variable domain in full, with the rest retrieved from reference TRBV5-4 and TRBJ1-1, is ETGVTQSPTHLIKTRGQQVTLRCSSQSGHNTVSWYQQALGQGPQFIFQYYREEENGRGNFPPRFSGLQFPNYSSELNVNALELDDSALYLCASSLYVPVNTEAFFGQGTRLTVV.

This clone was observed a handful of times. The chain recombines TRBV5-6 with TRBJ1-3; D remains ambiguous. Germline lookup yields CDR1 SGHDT and CDR2 YYEEEE. There are 14 residues in the CDR3. The V end lost 0 bases, the J end lost 0 bases, and 4 bases lay between the germline ends. The CDR3 here is CASSLDLSGNTIYF. The CDR3 DNA follows: TGTGCCAGCAGCTTGGATCTCTCTGGAAACACCATATATTTT.

The gene calls are TRBV7-2 and TRBJ2-7; TRBD2 might be the D (6 bases). The CDR3 is 14 amino acids. The germline CDR1 and CDR2 sequences are SGHTA and FQGNSA. The ends were cut back, 2 bases at V and 5 bases at J, with 13 bases in the middle. The CDR3 DNA reads as TGTGCCAGCAGCTTATTCTCCGGGGGAGACGAGCAGTACTTC. It encodes CASSLFSGGDEQYF.

This chain links TRBV6-1 with TRBJ1-1; D uncertain. The germline V and J ends were trimmed by 1 base and 3 bases, with 6 bases remaining between them. The CDR3 totals 13 residues. CDR1 and CDR2 (germline): MNHNS, SASEGT. CDR3 sequence: CASSEVADTEAFF. The CDR3 nucleotides are TGTGCCAGCAGTGAAGTGGCAGACACTGAAGCTTTCTTT.

The chain joins TRBV19 to TRBJ2-1; a weak D match, TRBD1 (5 bases). The CDR3 has 11 amino acids. Germline assignment: CDR1 LNHDA and CDR2 SQIVND (reference sequence). V lost 5 bases and J lost 10, with 9 bases in between. The CDR3 DNA reads as TGTGCCAGTAGTTTCAACAGGGAGCAGTTCTTC. Its translation: CASSFNREQFF.

The V gene is TRBV19, the J gene TRBJ1-2, with 9 bases aligning to TRBD1. The junction had 16 bases not matched to a gene; V was cut back by 7 bases and J by 4 bases. This CDR3 has 17 residues. CDR1 and CDR2 from the germline V gene are LNHDA and SQIVND (reference sequence). This CDR3 reads CASTKGRDRAFSYGYTF. The CDR3 coding sequence is TGTGCCAGTACCAAAGGTCGGGACAGGGCGTTTTCCTATGGCTACACCTTC.

The V gene is TRBV14, the J gene TRBJ2-1; 13 bases line up with TRBD2. CDR1 and CDR2 from the germline V gene are SGHDN and FVKESK. The V gene end was trimmed by 3 bases and the J gene end by 10 bases; junction bases not matched to a gene: 9. The CDR3 runs 16 residues. CDR3 region: CASSQLRTSGGGEQFF. CDR3 nucleotides: TGTGCCAGCAGCCAGCTCCGGACTAGCGGGGGAGGAGAGCAGTTCTTC. Full variable domain (remainder filled in from reference TRBV14 and TRBJ2-1): EAGVTQFPSHSVIEKGQTVTLRCDPISGHDNLYWYRRVMGKEIKFLLHFVKESKQDESGMPNNRFLAERTGGTYSTLKVQPAELEDSGVYFCASSQLRTSGGGEQFFGPGTRLTVL.

The rearrangement links TRBV2 to TRBJ1-2; no definite D call. Trimming took off 4 bases at V and 8 bases at J, with 11 bases between the two ends. The CDR3 loop spans 12 amino acids. Germline values: CDR1 SNHLY, CDR2 FYNNEI. CDR3 DNA sequence: TGTGCCAGCAGTGTGTGGGAGGGCGGCTACACCTTC. It codes for CASSVWEGGYTF.

The chain employs TRBV28 and TRBJ2-2, with TRBD1 matching over 7 bases. Germline CDR1 and CDR2: MDHEN and SYDVKM. V shed 5 bases, J shed 2 bases, and the junction held 2 bases outside the gene matches. The length of the CDR3 is 14 residues. CDR3: CASSNRGNTGELFF. The CDR3 DNA reads as TGTGCCAGCAGTAACAGGGGAAACACCGGGGAGCTGTTTTTT.

V gene TRBV27 combines with J gene TRBJ1-3, with a possible D match to TRBD1 (5 bases). The CDR3 has 14 amino acids. V was trimmed by 8 bases and J by 2 bases, leaving 13 bases between them. Germline-derived CDR1 and CDR2 are MNHEY and SMNVEV (reference sequence). The CDR3 here is CASSRGAAGNTIYF. The DNA of the CDR3 is TGTGCCAGCTCCCGCGGGGCCGCTGGAAACACCATATATTTT.

The chain carries TRBV5-1 and TRBJ2-5; D is uncertain. Per germline, CDR1 SGHRS and CDR2 YFSETQ. Trimming removed 0 bases at V and 0 bases at J, with 6 bases between. There are 14 residues in the CDR3. The CDR3 is CASSLDRNQETQYF. Written as DNA, the CDR3 is TGCGCCAGCAGCTTGGACAGAAACCAAGAGACCCAGTACTTC.

CDR3 nucleotide sequence: TGTGCCAGCTCGATGACAGGCCCTGCAACTAATGAAAAACTGTTTTTT. It yields the protein CASSMTGPATNEKLFF. The chain joins TRBV5-4 to TRBJ1-4; maybe TRBD1 (6 bases). Germline lookup yields CDR1 SGHNT and CDR2 YYREEE (reference sequence). Trimming removed 7 bases from V and 0 bases from J, with 16 bases in between. The CDR3 length is 16 residues.